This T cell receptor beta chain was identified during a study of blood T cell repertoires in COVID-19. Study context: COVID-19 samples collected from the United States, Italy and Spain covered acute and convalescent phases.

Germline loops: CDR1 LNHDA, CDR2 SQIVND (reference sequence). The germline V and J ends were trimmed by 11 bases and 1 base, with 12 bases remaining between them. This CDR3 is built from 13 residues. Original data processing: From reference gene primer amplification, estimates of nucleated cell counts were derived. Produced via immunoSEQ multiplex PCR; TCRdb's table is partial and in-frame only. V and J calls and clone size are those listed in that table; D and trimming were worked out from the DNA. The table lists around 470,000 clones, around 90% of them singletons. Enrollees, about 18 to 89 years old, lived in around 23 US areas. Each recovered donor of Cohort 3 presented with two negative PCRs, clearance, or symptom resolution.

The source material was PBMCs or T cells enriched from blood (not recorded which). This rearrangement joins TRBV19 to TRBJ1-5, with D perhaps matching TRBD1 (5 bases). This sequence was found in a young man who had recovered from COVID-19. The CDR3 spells CASLGGSNQPQHF. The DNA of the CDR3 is TGTGCCTCACTGGGGGGGAGCAATCAGCCCCAGCATTTT.